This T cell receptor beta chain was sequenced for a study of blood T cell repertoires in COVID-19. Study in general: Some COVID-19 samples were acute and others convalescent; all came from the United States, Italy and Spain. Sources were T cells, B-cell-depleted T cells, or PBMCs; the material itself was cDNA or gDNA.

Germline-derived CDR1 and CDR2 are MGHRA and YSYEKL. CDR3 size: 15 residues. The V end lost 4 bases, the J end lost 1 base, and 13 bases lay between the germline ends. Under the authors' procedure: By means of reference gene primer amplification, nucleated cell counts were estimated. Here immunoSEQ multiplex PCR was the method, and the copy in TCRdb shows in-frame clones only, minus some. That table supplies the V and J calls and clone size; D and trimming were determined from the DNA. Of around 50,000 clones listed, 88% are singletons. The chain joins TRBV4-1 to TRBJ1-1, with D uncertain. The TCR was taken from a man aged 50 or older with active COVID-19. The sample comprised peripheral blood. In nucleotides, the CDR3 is TGCGCCAGCAGCCGTGAGAGGGTGGCGAACACTGAAGCTTTCTTT. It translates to CASSRERVANTEAFF.